The 3 T cell receptor beta chains below were found in one sample sequenced in a study of T cell clonality in common variable immunodeficiency (dated by TCRdb to between 2014 and 2017). Libraries were built with the immunoSEQ multiplex PCR assay. The immuneACCESS repertoire file appears here via TCRdb, limited to in-frame rearrangements. These files lack a portion of the clones; in checked studies, under half of the deficit traces to unresolved V genes, and the cause of the others is not known. For this sample, around 45,000 clones are listed, none of them singletons. 0.68% of the sample lies in the top ten. The sequencing input was peripheral blood mononuclear cells. Source of these receptors: a person aged 18 to 75 in good health.

There are many counts of this clone. The CDR3 goes on 3 residues after the read ends, and that part is filled in from the germline J gene. The chain has TRBV7-9 and TRBJ1-1, with TRBD1 as a possible D gene (5 bases). Germline V gene data show CDR1 as SEHNR and CDR2 as FQNEAQ (reference sequence). Trimming took 4 bases from V and 1 from J, leaving 10 bases between them. This CDR3 is 14 amino acids long. The CDR3 bases that were read are TGTGCCAGCAGCTCTGACGGGGGGAACACTGAA. The encoded protein is CASSSDGGNTE. The whole CDR3 reads CASSSDGGNTEAFF.

This clone has ten or more counts. The read comes to an end 3 residues before the CDR3 does, leaving the germline J gene to fill in the end. The chain is built from TRBV20-1 and TRBJ2-1; D might be TRBD2 (6 bases). CDR1 is DFQATT, CDR2 SNEGSKA, per germline (reference sequence). This CDR3 has 17 residues. The V end lost 1 base, the J end lost 0 bases, and 16 bases lay between the germline ends. CDR3 bases read: TGCAGTGCTAGAGGGCGGGAAACTTTTAACTCCTACAATGAG. This gives the protein CSARGRETFNSYNE. The CDR3, in full, reads CSARGRETFNSYNEQFF.

This clone was recorded many times. The read stops 3 residues short of the end of the CDR3; the missing end is completed from the germline J gene. The chain employs TRBV5-4 and TRBJ2-4; 8 bases align to TRBD2. Germline-derived CDR1 and CDR2 are SGHNT and YYREEE (reference sequence). The CDR3 length is 15 residues. V gave up 0 bases and J gave up 6 bases; unmatched junction bases: 5. The CDR3 protein is CASSLASGSSNIQYF. Incomplete CDR3 DNA: TGTGCCAGCAGCTTGGCCAGCGGGAGTTCAAACATT.